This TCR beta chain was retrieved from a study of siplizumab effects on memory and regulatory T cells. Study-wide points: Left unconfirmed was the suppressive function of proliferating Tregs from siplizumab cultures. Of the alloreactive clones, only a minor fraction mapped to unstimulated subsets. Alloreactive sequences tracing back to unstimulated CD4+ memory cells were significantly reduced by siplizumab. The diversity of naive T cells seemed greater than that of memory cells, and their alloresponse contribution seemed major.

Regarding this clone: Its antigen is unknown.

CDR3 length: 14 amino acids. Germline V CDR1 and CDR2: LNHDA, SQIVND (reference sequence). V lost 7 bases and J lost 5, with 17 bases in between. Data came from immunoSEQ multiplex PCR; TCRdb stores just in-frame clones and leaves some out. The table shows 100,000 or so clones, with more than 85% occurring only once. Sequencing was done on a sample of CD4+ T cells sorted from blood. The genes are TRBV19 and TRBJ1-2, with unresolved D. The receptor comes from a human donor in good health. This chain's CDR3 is CASTWSSDRYGYTF. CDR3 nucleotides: TGTGCCAGTACGTGGTCCTCGGATCGGTATGGCTACACCTTC. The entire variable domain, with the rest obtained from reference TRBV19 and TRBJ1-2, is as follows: DGGITQSPKYLFRKEGQNVTLSCEQNLNHDAMYWYRQDPGQGLRLIYYSQIVNDFQKGDIAEGYSVSREKKESFPLTVTSAQKNPTAFYLCASTWSSDRYGYTFGSGTRLTVV.